The T cell receptor (beta chain) under discussion was sequenced for a study of regulatory T cells in long-lasting Graves disease. Time point denoted: newly diagnosed GD, antithyroid drugs for less than 3 months. Extracted PBMC RNA gave rise to the TCR library. Findings of the study overall: In persistent patients, shared public clonotypes (more than 2,500) outnumbered those in new patients (roughly 1,000). Repertoires from persistent disease leaned toward TRBV28, TRBJ1-2 and TRBJ2-5. It was peripheral blood alone, not thyroid tissue, that was studied.

This clonotype was observed at least ten times. What it recognizes is unknown. TCR beta libraries were built with iRepertoire HTBI primers and Arm-PCR of CDR3 regions. TCRdb reprocessed the multiplex PCR reads via MiXCR and lists one record per CDR3 protein. The data contain about 540,000 distinct CDR3 sequences, roughly 13% of them singletons. CDR1 and CDR2 (germline): SGHAT, FQNNGV. V was shortened by 6 bases and J by 3 bases, with 11 bases between the two germline ends. This CDR3 spans 13 amino acids. These data also featured in a second study, about T cells in Graves' hyperthyroidism and ophthalmopathy. That source reports: Blood also carried most thyroid clonotypes expanded above 0.001.

The TCR comes from a young man with Graves disease. The V gene is TRBV11-2, the J gene TRBJ1-1; D uncertain. Sequences were derived from peripheral blood mononuclear cells (PBMCs), sampled at new diagnosis, from a patient treated with antithyroid drugs. The CDR3 loop is CASSLRGYTEAFF. The CDR3 bases are TGTGCCAGCAGTTTGAGAGGGTACACTGAAGCTTTCTTT.